The 29 T cell receptor beta chains given below trace back to one sample, sequenced in a study of identical twins. TCRdb reanalysed the 5' RACE reads using MiXCR and keeps one entry per CDR3 protein. The table includes about 530,000 distinct CDR3 sequences, under 25% detected once. This sample also appeared in a second study, on yellow fever vaccine responses in identical twins.

Sequencing was done on a sample of CD4+ T cells sorted from blood. The receptors stem from a woman younger than 30 in good health.

This clonotype was counted between two and nine times. V is TRBV20-1 and J is TRBJ2-1, with 9 bases aligning to TRBD1. This CDR3 is built from 14 residues. The V gene's germline CDR1 is DFQATT and CDR2 SNEGSKA (reference sequence). With V trimmed by 7 bases and J by 8 bases, 12 bases remained unmatched. In DNA, the CDR3 is TGCAGTGTCCGTACAGGGGGCTGGGACGATGAGCAGTTCTTC. Its translation is CSVRTGGWDDEQFF.

The chain has TRBV6-1 and TRBJ2-3; 9 bases line up with TRBD1. The J segment lost 6 bases and the V segment lost 1 base, leaving 2 bases of the junction unmatched. Germline lookup yields CDR1 MNHNS and CDR2 SASEGT. This CDR3 is built from 14 residues. In nucleotides, the CDR3 is TGTGCCAGCAGTGAAGACAGGGGGCCCGATACGCAGTATTTT. It codes for CASSEDRGPDTQYF.

The CDR3 here is CASSGLDQTQYF. CDR3 coding DNA: TGTGCCAGCAGTGGATTAGATCAGACCCAGTACTTC. This sequence joins TRBV12-3 or TRBV12-4 and TRBJ2-5; D gene uncertain. V dropped 5 bases and J dropped 6 bases, with 10 bases sitting between them. CDR3 size: 12 residues.

This clonotype appeared a few times. This chain connects TRBV24-1 to TRBJ2-1; TRBD1 matches at 8 bases. The CDR3 is 13 amino acids. CDR1 is KGHDR and CDR2 is SFDVKD in the germline V gene. The V and J ends lost 9 bases and 6 bases, in that order; junction bases with no gene match: 6. The CDR3 here is CATGQGTINEQFF. In nucleotides, the CDR3 is TGTGCCACCGGACAGGGCACGATCAATGAGCAGTTCTTC.

The chain is built from TRBV5-1 and TRBJ2-7; D assignment may be TRBD1 or TRBD2 (5 bases each). The germline V gene has CDR1 SGHRS and CDR2 YFSETQ. Trimming shortened V by 0 bases and J by 3 bases, and 16 bases separated the two germline ends. The CDR3 is 16 residues long. CDR3 coding DNA: TGCGCCAGCAGCTTGGCAGGGTCGGGGAACCTCTACGAGCAGTACTTC. Its protein product is CASSLAGSGNLYEQYF.

The rearrangement links TRBV5-1 to TRBJ2-3; 10 nucleotides agree with TRBD2. V shed 0 bases, J shed 6 bases, and the junction held 4 bases outside the gene matches. Germline values: CDR1 SGHRS, CDR2 YFSETQ. The CDR3 runs 15 residues. The CDR3 spells CASSLVLAGVDTQYF. DNA for the CDR3: TGCGCCAGCAGCTTGGTGCTAGCGGGAGTGGATACGCAGTATTTT.

This clonotype has more than one count but fewer than ten. The rearrangement joins TRBV6-4 to TRBJ1-2; D gene uncertain. Germline loops: CDR1 MRHNA, CDR2 SNTAGT. V gave up 0 bases and J gave up 4 bases, with 15 bases separating them. The CDR3 covers 16 residues. CDR3 DNA sequence: TGTGCCAGCAGTGACTCGGGCATGGGGTTAGTCTATGGCTACACCTTC. Translated, it gives CASSDSGMGLVYGYTF.

This rearrangement joins TRBV6-1 to TRBJ2-2, with TRBD1 matching over 7 bases. Germline values: CDR1 MNHNS, CDR2 SASEGT. J lost 3 bases, V lost 7 bases, and 8 bases had no gene match. The length of the CDR3 is 15 residues. The CDR3 loop reads CASTTRQGYTGELFF. CDR3 nucleotide sequence: TGTGCCAGCACTACCCGACAGGGTTACACCGGGGAGCTGTTTTTT.

This clonotype showed up just a few times. This chain joins TRBV5-6 and TRBJ1-3; possibly TRBD1 for D (5 bases). Germline V gene data show CDR1 as SGHDT and CDR2 as YYEEEE. This CDR3 has 15 amino acids. V was trimmed by 3 bases and J by 0 bases, leaving 10 bases between them. CDR3 in amino acids: CASSSGSYSGNTIYF. Written as DNA, the CDR3 is TGTGCCAGCAGCTCAGGGTCATACTCTGGAAACACCATATATTTT.

This clonotype was seen a handful of times. This sequence joins TRBV28 and TRBJ2-6, with D uncertain. The V gene lost 2 bases and the J gene lost 2 bases, with 4 bases spanning the gap. In germline, CDR1 is MDHEN, CDR2 SYDVKM. CDR3 length: 14 amino acids. In DNA, the CDR3 is TGTGCCAGCAGTTTAACCGCTGGGGCCAACGTCCTGACTTTC. Translating gives CASSLTAGANVLTF.

The chain uses TRBV7-8 and TRBJ1-4; 8 nucleotides align to TRBD1. The CDR3 is made up of 15 amino acids. J lost 8 bases, V lost 5 bases, and 10 bases had no gene match. Germline values: CDR1 SGHVS, CDR2 FQNEAQ. CDR3 in DNA: TGTGCCAGCAGCCCAGGGGGCGGTCTGGGAGAAAAACTGTTTTTT. Residues: CASSPGGGLGEKLFF.

This clonotype has just a few counts. V is TRBV12-3 or TRBV12-4 and J is TRBJ2-2, with 10 bases fitting TRBD1. The V segment lost 4 bases and the J segment 6 bases; nucleotides outside the gene matches: 8. The CDR3 length is 16 residues. CDR3 DNA sequence: TGTGCCAGCAGTTCCCGACAGGGGGCCAGTTCCGGGGAGCTGTTTTTT. It translates to CASSSRQGASSGELFF.

This clonotype has just a few counts. J is TRBJ2-3 and V is TRBV20-1, with 7 bases that match TRBD2. The CDR3 covers 14 residues. V lost 0 bases to trimming and J lost 7 bases; unmatched junction nucleotides: 7. Germline assignment: CDR1 DFQATT and CDR2 SNEGSKA (reference sequence). CDR3 DNA sequence: TGCAGTGCTAGAGATTTCGCTAGCGGCCATACGCAGTATTTT. Its translation is CSARDFASGHTQYF.

The chain has TRBV12-3 or TRBV12-4 and TRBJ2-1, with a tentative D call TRBD2 (6 bases). Between the trimmed V and J ends, which lost 3 bases and 10 bases, there was a span of 13 bases. This CDR3 has 13 amino acids. In nucleotides, the CDR3 is TGTGCCAGCAGTTTGGTCGGGGCGGGAGAGCAGTTCTTC. Its protein product is CASSLVGAGEQFF.

Many counts were recorded for this clonotype. V usage is TRBV24-1 and J usage is TRBJ2-7, with D hard to call. Germline assignment: CDR1 KGHDR and CDR2 SFDVKD. The CDR3 is 11 amino acids. V lost 4 bases to trimming and J lost 4 bases, with 4 bases between them. The CDR3 DNA reads as TGTGCCACCAGTGACCGATACGAGCAGTACTTC. It yields the protein CATSDRYEQYF.

This rearrangement joins TRBV28 to TRBJ2-2; 8 nucleotides align to TRBD1. After removal of 8 bases from V and 1 base from J, the junction contained 9 bases not matched to a gene. Looked up from germline, CDR1 is MDHEN and CDR2 is SYDVKM. The CDR3 spans 16 residues. The CDR3 sequence is CASRNSGTGNTGELFF. The DNA for the CDR3 is TGTGCCAGCCGGAACTCCGGGACAGGGAACACCGGGGAGCTGTTTTTT. The full variable domain, in which reference TRBV28 and TRBJ2-2 provide the parts outside the CDR3, is DVKVTQSSRYLVKRTGEKVFLECVQDMDHENMFWYRQDPGLGLRLIYFSYDVKMKEKGDIPEGYSVSREKKERFSLILESASTNQTSMYLCASRNSGTGNTGELFFGEGSRLTVL.

The V gene is TRBV10-3, the J gene TRBJ1-2; 7 nucleotides line up with TRBD1. The V gene's germline CDR1 is ENHRY and CDR2 SYGVKD. This CDR3 comprises 15 residues. V shed 4 bases, J shed 5 bases, and the junction held 10 bases outside the gene matches. The CDR3 DNA follows: TGTGCCATCAGTGGGGACAGTCGTGACTTATATGGCTACACCTTC. Translation gives CAISGDSRDLYGYTF.

This clonotype was seen only a few times. This chain uses TRBV24-1 with TRBJ2-1; D gene unclear. Trimming took 1 base from V and 0 from J, leaving 9 bases between them. Germline lookup yields CDR1 KGHDR and CDR2 SFDVKD. The CDR3 extends over 16 amino acids. CDR3 in amino acids: CATSDFRSSSYNEQFF. As DNA, the CDR3 is TGTGCCACCAGTGATTTTCGCAGCAGCTCCTACAATGAGCAGTTCTTC.

This chain joins TRBV11-1 and TRBJ2-1; 8 bases are shared with TRBD2. Per the germline V gene, CDR1 is SGHAT and CDR2 is FQDESV (reference sequence). The CDR3 spans 16 residues. V shed 8 bases and J 7 bases; nucleotides not matched to a gene: 16. The CDR3 DNA sequence: TGTGCCAGCTCCCCCTTATCGGGAGGGCCTGGGAATGAGCAGTTCTTC. Protein sequence: CASSPLSGGPGNEQFF. The full variable domain, rest sourced from reference TRBV11-1 and TRBJ2-1, is EAEVAQSPRYKITEKSQAVAFWCDPISGHATLYWYRQILGQGPELLVQFQDESVVDDSQLPKDRFSAERLKGVDSTLKIQPAELGDSAMYLCASSPLSGGPGNEQFFGPGTRLTVL.

This clonotype was counted a few times. The V and J genes are TRBV20-1 and TRBJ2-1; 9 bases are a match to TRBD2. Germline V gene data show CDR1 as DFQATT and CDR2 as SNEGSKA (reference sequence). The CDR3 is 16 residues long. The DNA for the CDR3 is TGCAGAGCGACAGACGGGCGGGAGGGCCAGCTGAATGAGCAGTTCTTC. Translating it yields CRATDGREGQLNEQFF.

This clonotype showed up just a few times. This sequence joins TRBV10-3 and TRBJ1-1; D is perhaps TRBD1 (6 bases). V was shortened by 10 bases and J by 6 bases, with 15 bases between the two germline ends. Germline V gives CDR1 ENHRY, CDR2 SYGVKD. There are 12 residues in the CDR3. The DNA of the CDR3 is TGTGCCAACGGACAGACCCCCGCTGAAGCTTTCTTT. This sequence encodes CANGQTPAEAFF.

In this sample, this clonotype turned up a few times. This chain joins TRBV20-1 and TRBJ2-3, with D tentatively TRBD2 (7 bases). Germline values: CDR1 DFQATT, CDR2 SNEGSKA (reference sequence). The CDR3 length is 13 residues. The V gene lost 6 bases and the J gene lost 5 bases, with 15 bases spanning the gap. The CDR3 DNA sequence: TGCAGTGCCCCCCCGGGGGGCGAAGATACGCAGTATTTT. This encodes CSAPPGGEDTQYF.

The rearrangement joins TRBV12-3 or TRBV12-4 to TRBJ2-5, with D uncertain. This CDR3 region has 12 residues. The ends were cut back, 5 bases at V and 5 bases at J, with 9 bases in the middle. The CDR3 nucleotides read TGTGCCAGCAGTCAGTATTCCGAGACCCAGTACTTC. This sequence encodes CASSQYSETQYF.

In this sample, this clonotype turned up a few times. The CDR3 DNA follows: TGTGCCAGCCAGAGGGTGGACACCGGGGAGCTGTTTTTT. As protein: CASQRVDTGELFF. The chain combines TRBV7-9 with TRBJ2-2, with a weak D call TRBD2 (5 bases). In germline, CDR1 is SEHNR, CDR2 FQNEAQ (reference sequence). The CDR3 has 13 residues. With 8 bases removed from V and 3 bases from J, the gap between germline ends came to 10 bases.

This chain joins TRBV7-9 and TRBJ2-1; a possible D gene is TRBD1 (6 bases). With 7 bases removed from V and 6 bases from J, the gap between germline ends came to 22 bases. Per the germline V gene, CDR1 is SEHNR and CDR2 is FQNEAQ (reference sequence). The CDR3 length is 16 residues. CDR3 in amino acids: CASILNRDTPSNEQFF. CDR3 DNA: TGTGCCAGCATCCTAAACCGGGACACCCCAAGCAATGAGCAGTTCTTC.

V gene TRBV5-4 combines with J gene TRBJ2-4, with 14 nucleotides matching TRBD2. From germline, CDR1 is SGHNT and CDR2 YYREEE (reference sequence). The CDR3 contains 21 residues. V shed 4 bases, J shed 0 bases, and the junction held 15 bases outside the gene matches. This CDR3 reads CASSTGTSGGRPVLAKNIQYF. The DNA of the CDR3 is TGTGCCAGCAGCACGGGGACTAGCGGGGGCCGACCGGTCCTAGCCAAAAACATTCAGTACTTC.

This clonotype was detected a few times. The J gene is TRBJ2-3, the V gene TRBV5-5; weak D call: TRBD1 (5 bases). The germline V gene encodes CDR1 SGHKS and CDR2 YYEKEE (reference sequence). V was cut by 5 bases and J by 0 bases, with 13 bases left in between. This CDR3 has 15 residues. CDR3 coding DNA: TGTGCCAGCAGTACCCTAGGGGCCAGCACAGATACGCAGTATTTT. Its protein product is CASSTLGASTDTQYF.

This chain joins TRBV20-1 and TRBJ2-1; D is unresolved. The V and J ends lost 2 bases and 9 bases respectively, with 8 bases between them. Germline CDR1 is DFQATT and CDR2 is SNEGSKA (reference sequence). This CDR3 comprises 11 residues. The CDR3 bases are TGCAGTGCTAGAATCCACGGTGAGCAGTTCTTC. Translating it yields CSARIHGEQFF.

This sequence joins TRBV19 and TRBJ2-7, with D perhaps TRBD1 or TRBD2 (5 bases each). The CDR3 loop spans 14 amino acids. The germline gives CDR1 LNHDA, CDR2 SQIVND (reference sequence). V was trimmed by 4 bases and J by 3 bases, leaving 13 bases between them. CDR3 nucleotide sequence: TGTGCCAGTAGTACGCCGGGACGGAACTACGAGCAGTACTTC. Translated, it gives CASSTPGRNYEQYF.